This TCR beta chain was recovered during a study of spatial heterogeneity in lung cancer. Points from the study as a whole: There were more appearances of ubiquitous expanded tumor TCRs in blood at resection than at follow-up.

Many counts were recorded for this clonotype. As yet, its antigen is unknown. Time point denoted: sample taken at primary tumor resection. The donor group consisted of roughly 76 patients who had untreated, early-stage non-small cell lung cancer. Whole RNA, isolated from tumor, nontumor lung or frozen PBMC, was sequenced without prior sorting. Every TCR cDNA molecule bore its own unique molecular identifier. TCRdb reprocessed the 5' RACE reads with MiXCR, giving one entry per CDR3 protein. The sample contains about 23,000 distinct CDR3 sequences, around 4.7% of which appear only once. V lost 0 bases, J lost 5 bases, and 10 bases lay in between. Looked up from germline, CDR1 is LGHDT and CDR2 is YNNKEL (reference sequence). This CDR3 has 14 residues.

This specimen consisted of PBMCs, obtained at surgery. This sequence was found in a male donor with early-stage non-small cell lung cancer. This chain links TRBV3-1 with TRBJ1-2; D possibly corresponds to TRBD1 (5 bases). CDR3 loop: CASSQDGGWYGYTF. The CDR3 region has the DNA TGTGCCAGCAGCCAAGATGGGGGATGGTATGGCTACACCTTC.